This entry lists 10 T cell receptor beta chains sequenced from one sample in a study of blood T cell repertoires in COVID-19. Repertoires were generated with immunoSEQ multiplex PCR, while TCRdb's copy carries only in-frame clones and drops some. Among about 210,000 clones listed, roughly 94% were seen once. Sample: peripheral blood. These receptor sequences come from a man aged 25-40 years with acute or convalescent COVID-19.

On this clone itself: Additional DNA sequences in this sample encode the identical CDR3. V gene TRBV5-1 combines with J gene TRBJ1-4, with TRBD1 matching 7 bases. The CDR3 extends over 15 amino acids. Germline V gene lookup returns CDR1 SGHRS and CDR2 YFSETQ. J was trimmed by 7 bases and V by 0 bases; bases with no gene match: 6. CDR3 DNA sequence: TGCGCCAGCAGCTTGGCCGGGTCAGGGGGTGAAAAACTGTTTTTT. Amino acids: CASSLAGSGGEKLFF.

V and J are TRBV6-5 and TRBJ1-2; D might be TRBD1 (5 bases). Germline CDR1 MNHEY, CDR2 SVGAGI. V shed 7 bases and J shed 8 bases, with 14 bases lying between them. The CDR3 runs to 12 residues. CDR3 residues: CASTPGSGGYTF. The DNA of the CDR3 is TGTGCCAGCACCCCAGGGTCCGGCGGCTACACCTTC.

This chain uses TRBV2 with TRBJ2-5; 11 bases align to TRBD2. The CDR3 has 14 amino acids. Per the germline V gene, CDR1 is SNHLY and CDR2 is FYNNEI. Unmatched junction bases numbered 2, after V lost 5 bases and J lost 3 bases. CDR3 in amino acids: CASSKLAGEETQYF. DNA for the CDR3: TGTGCCAGCAGTAAACTAGCGGGGGAAGAGACCCAGTACTTC. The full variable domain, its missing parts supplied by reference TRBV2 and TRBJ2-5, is EPEVTQTPSHQVTQMGQEVILRCVPISNHLYFYWYRQILGQKVEFLVSFYNNEISEKSEIFDDQFSVERPDGSNFTLKIRSTKLEDSAMYFCASSKLAGEETQYFGPGTRLLVL.

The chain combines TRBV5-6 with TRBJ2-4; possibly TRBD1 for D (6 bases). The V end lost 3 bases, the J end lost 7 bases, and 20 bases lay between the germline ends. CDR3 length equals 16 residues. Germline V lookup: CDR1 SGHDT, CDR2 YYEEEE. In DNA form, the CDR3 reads TGTGCCAGCAGCTGGAGAAGTTATGGGGGCAGCAACATTCAGTACTTC. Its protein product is CASSWRSYGGSNIQYF.

CDR3 in amino acids: CASGLADYEQYF. The CDR3 DNA reads TGTGCCAGCGGACTAGCGGACTACGAGCAGTACTTC. The chain joins TRBV28 to TRBJ2-7; 10 bases line up with TRBD2. This CDR3 is built from 12 residues. The V gene end was trimmed by 8 bases and the J gene end by 3 bases; junction bases not matched to a gene: 1. The germline V gene has CDR1 MDHEN and CDR2 SYDVKM.

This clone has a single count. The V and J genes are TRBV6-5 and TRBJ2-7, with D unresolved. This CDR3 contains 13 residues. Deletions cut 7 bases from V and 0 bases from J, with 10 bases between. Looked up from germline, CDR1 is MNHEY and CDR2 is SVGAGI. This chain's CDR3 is CASTPTTSYEQYF. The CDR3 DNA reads TGTGCCAGCACCCCTACCACCTCCTACGAGCAGTACTTC.

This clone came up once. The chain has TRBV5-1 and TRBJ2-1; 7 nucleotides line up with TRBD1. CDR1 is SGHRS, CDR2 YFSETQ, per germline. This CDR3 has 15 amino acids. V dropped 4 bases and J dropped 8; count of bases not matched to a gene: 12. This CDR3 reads CASSQGQMLGDEQFF. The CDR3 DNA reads TGCGCCAGCAGCCAGGGACAGATGCTTGGGGATGAGCAGTTCTTC.

The DNA for the CDR3 is TGCAGCGCCAAAAACCCAATTACGACCAGGTTGGACACTGAAGCTTTCTTT. It is translated as CSAKNPITTRLDTEAFF. The chain uses TRBV29-1 and TRBJ1-1; D is unclear. The CDR3 loop spans 17 amino acids. The germline gives CDR1 SQVTM, CDR2 ANQGSEA. Trimming shortened V by 7 bases and J by 3 bases, and 27 bases separated the two germline ends.

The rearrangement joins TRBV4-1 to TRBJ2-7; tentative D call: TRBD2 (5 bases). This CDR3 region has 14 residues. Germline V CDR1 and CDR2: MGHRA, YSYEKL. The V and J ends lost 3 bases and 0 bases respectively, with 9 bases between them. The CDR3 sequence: CASSQDWSSYEQYF. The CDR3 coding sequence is TGCGCCAGCAGCCAGGACTGGAGCTCCTACGAGCAGTACTTC.

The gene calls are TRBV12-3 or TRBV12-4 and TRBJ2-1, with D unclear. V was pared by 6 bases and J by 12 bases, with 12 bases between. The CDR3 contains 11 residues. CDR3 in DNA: TGTGCCAGCAGCTCACTCCCTGGGCAGTTCTTC. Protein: CASSSLPGQFF.